This entry lists 18 T cell receptor beta chains sequenced from one sample in a study of T cells in Graves' hyperthyroidism and ophthalmopathy. Researchers took RNA transcripts and amplified the TCR beta CDR3 regions from them. A set of HTBI primers served as the primers for a first-round RT-PCR of the TCR CDR3. TCRdb reprocessed the multiplex PCR reads with MiXCR, giving one entry per CDR3 protein. The sample has about 52,000 distinct CDR3 sequences, roughly 50% seen once. Sequenced: blood. The receptor set was obtained from a woman aged 45-65 years with Graves' ophthalmopathy.

This clonotype was observed many times. The chain couples TRBV11-2 to TRBJ1-5; D is unresolved. CDR1 and CDR2 from the germline V gene are SGHAT and FQNNGV. Deletions cut 2 bases from V and 4 bases from J, with 9 bases between. The CDR3 totals 14 residues. As DNA, the CDR3 is TGTGCCAGCAGCTTATCGGGAAAAAATCAGCCCCAGCATTTT. Translation gives CASSLSGKNQPQHF.

The CDR3 is CASNLGAYNEQFF. In DNA form, the CDR3 reads TGTGCCAGCAACTTGGGGGCCTACAATGAGCAGTTCTTC. The rearrangement links TRBV7-9 to TRBJ2-1; either TRBD1 or TRBD2 may supply D (5 bases each). Trimming left V 7 bases short and J 2 bases short, with 9 bases between. This CDR3 has 13 residues. Germline CDR1 SEHNR, CDR2 FQNEAQ (reference sequence).

The V call is TRBV2, the J call TRBJ1-5; 10 positions agree with TRBD1. CDR3 length: 15 residues. V shed 6 bases, J shed 0 bases, and the junction held 2 bases outside the gene matches. Germline V gives CDR1 SNHLY, CDR2 FYNNEI. The CDR3 here is CASSWDRGSNQPQHF. The CDR3 DNA follows: TGTGCCAGCAGCTGGGACAGGGGTAGCAATCAGCCCCAGCATTTT.

This clonotype was picked up one time. The rearrangement links TRBV7-9 to TRBJ1-3, with D maybe TRBD1 (5 bases). The length of the CDR3 is 15 residues. Germline V gene sequence: CDR1 SEHNR, CDR2 FQNEAQ (reference sequence). Between the trimmed V and J ends, which lost 6 bases and 1 base, there was a span of 13 bases. The CDR3 sequence: CASSPGLPSGNTIYF. Here the CDR3 DNA reads TGTGCCAGCAGTCCGGGACTCCCTTCTGGAAACACCATATATTTT.

This clonotype showed up just a few times. The junction shows a germline mismatch at one end, possibly a read error. This chain links TRBV4-3 with TRBJ1-4; a possible D gene is TRBD1 (5 bases). This CDR3 has 16 residues. Germline V lookup: CDR1 LGHNA, CDR2 YSLEER. The CDR3 is CASSQRGGYTNEKPFF. The CDR3 DNA reads as TGCGCCAGCAGCCAAAGGGGCGGGTATACTAATGAAAAACCGTTTTTT.

The chain has TRBV20-1 and TRBJ2-1, with D uncertain. Germline V CDR1 and CDR2: DFQATT, SNEGSKA (reference sequence). V was clipped by 5 bases and J by 10 bases, with 15 bases between them. The length of the CDR3 is 12 residues. CDR3: CSAGRPNGEQFF. In DNA form, the CDR3 reads TGCAGTGCTGGTAGACCAAACGGGGAGCAGTTCTTC.

In the case of this clonotype: A much larger clone lies a single base off, so this may be a read error. The CDR3 does not end in the conserved phenylalanine or tryptophan, so this is likely a read error. The V and J genes are TRBV2 and TRBJ2-2; 14 bases agree with TRBD2. The germline CDR1 and CDR2 sequences are SNHLY and FYNNEI. This CDR3 is built from 17 residues. V lost 4 bases and J lost 7; bases outside the gene matches: 8. The CDR3: CASSGRLAGGPDGELFL. The CDR3 nucleotides read TGTGCCAGCAGTGGACGACTAGCGGGGGGGCCGGACGGGGAGCTGTTTCTT.

This clonotype was observed a few times. This chain uses TRBV18 with TRBJ1-1, with a tentative D call TRBD1 (6 bases). The length of the CDR3 is 15 residues. V lost 0 bases to trimming and J lost 3 bases, with 11 bases between them. Germline CDR1 KGHSH, CDR2 LQKENI. CDR3 nucleotide sequence: TGTGCCAGCTCACCACCGAGGGGGTTGGACACTGAAGCTTTCTTT. Translation: CASSPPRGLDTEAFF.

This clonotype was seen many times. The rearrangement joins TRBV7-9 to TRBJ1-4; 10 nucleotides match TRBD1. This CDR3 is built from 17 residues. CDR1 SEHNR and CDR2 FQNEAQ come from the germline V gene (reference sequence). The J segment lost 6 bases and the V segment lost 1 base, leaving 8 bases of the junction unmatched. CDR3 DNA: TGTGCCAGCAGCTTAGTAGGCCGACAGGGGGCCGATGAAAAACTGTTTTTT. Amino acid sequence: CASSLVGRQGADEKLFF. Looking up the rest from reference TRBV7-9 and TRBJ1-4 gives the full variable domain: DTGVSQNPRHKITKRGQNVTFRCDPISEHNRLYWYRQTLGQGPEFLTYFQNEAQLEKSRLLSDRFSAERPKGSFSTLEIQRTEQGDSAMYLCASSLVGRQGADEKLFFGSGTQLSVL.

In its sample, this clonotype was seen many times. V gene TRBV29-1 combines with J gene TRBJ2-3; the D gene is possibly TRBD2 (6 bases). Germline V gene data show CDR1 as SQVTM and CDR2 as ANQGSEA. The CDR3 runs to 13 residues. Trimming removed 6 bases from V and 6 bases from J, with 16 bases in between. The CDR3 DNA is TGCAGCGTCCGGAAAGGAGGGTCCGATACGCAGTATTTT. Encoded protein: CSVRKGGSDTQYF.

The CDR3 DNA reads as TGTGCCAGCAGCTTTGCCGGGACAGGTACCTATGGCTACACCTTC. This translates into CASSFAGTGTYGYTF. The chain uses TRBV11-1 and TRBJ1-2, with 8 nucleotides matching TRBD1. The CDR3 extends over 15 amino acids. From germline, CDR1 is SGHAT and CDR2 FQDESV (reference sequence). After removal of 3 bases from V and 4 bases from J, the junction contained 7 bases not matched to a gene.

This clonotype has at least ten counts. V and J are TRBV7-9 and TRBJ2-7; possibly TRBD1 for D (6 bases). This CDR3 has 13 amino acids. Trimming stripped 1 base from V and 6 bases from J, with 10 bases between. Germline V gives CDR1 SEHNR, CDR2 FQNEAQ (reference sequence). CDR3 residues: CASSLGGRGEQYF. The DNA of the CDR3 is TGTGCCAGCAGCTTAGGGGGCAGGGGCGAGCAGTACTTC.

This clonotype was seen ten or more times. The chain links TRBV6-1 to TRBJ1-1, with no clear D. Trimming shortened V by 3 bases and J by 5 bases, and 7 bases separated the two germline ends. The CDR3 sequence is 12 residues long. Germline lookup yields CDR1 MNHNS and CDR2 SASEGT. CDR3: CASSEFLTEAFF. Written as DNA, the CDR3 is TGTGCCAGCAGTGAGTTTCTAACTGAAGCTTTCTTT.

This clonotype occurred a few times. This sequence joins TRBV7-9 and TRBJ1-5; D not resolved. This CDR3 is built from 15 residues. The germline CDR1 and CDR2 sequences are SEHNR and FQNEAQ (reference sequence). Between the trimmed V and J ends, which lost 3 bases and 5 bases, there was a span of 14 bases. CDR3: CASSFDWAGDQPQHF. DNA for the CDR3: TGTGCCAGCAGCTTTGATTGGGCAGGAGATCAGCCCCAGCATTTT.

This clonotype was seen ten or more times. The chain couples TRBV2 to TRBJ2-1; 9 nucleotides line up with TRBD2. V trimming: 10 bases; J trimming: 12 bases; junction bases outside the gene matches: 22. Germline CDR1 reads SNHLY; CDR2 reads FYNNEI. The CDR3 sequence is 16 residues long. The CDR3 loop reads CATQDRRRGGAGGQFF. CDR3 coding DNA: TGTGCCACCCAGGACAGAAGACGCGGGGGGGCCGGGGGGCAGTTCTTC.

The chain recombines TRBV5-4 with TRBJ2-7; D is perhaps TRBD1 (6 bases). The CDR3 is 12 residues long. With 4 bases removed from V and 6 bases from J, the gap between germline ends came to 11 bases. Germline V gene lookup returns CDR1 SGHNT and CDR2 YYREEE (reference sequence). CDR3 bases: TGTGCCAGCAGCATGGGGGCGGGCGAGCAGTACTTC. Encoded protein: CASSMGAGEQYF. The full variable domain, completed using reference TRBV5-4 and TRBJ2-7, is ETGVTQSPTHLIKTRGQQVTLRCSSQSGHNTVSWYQQALGQGPQFIFQYYREEENGRGNFPPRFSGLQFPNYSSELNVNALELDDSALYLCASSMGAGEQYFGPGTRLTVT.

This clonotype was counted at least ten times. The rearrangement uses TRBV11-2 and TRBJ2-5, with 7 bases lining up with TRBD2. The CDR3 sequence is 14 residues long. From germline, CDR1 is SGHAT and CDR2 FQNNGV. Trimming at V came to 0 bases and at J to 4 bases, leaving 2 bases not matched to a gene. CDR3 loop: CASSLEGGGETQYF. CDR3 bases: TGTGCCAGCAGCTTAGAGGGCGGGGGAGAGACCCAGTACTTC.

With respect to this clonotype: Likely a read error: the CDR3 ends without its conserved phenylalanine or tryptophan. This rearrangement joins TRBV20-1 to TRBJ2-2; no firm D call. This CDR3 comprises 12 residues. Germline-derived CDR1 and CDR2 are DFQATT and SNEGSKA (reference sequence). The CDR3 protein is CSARANTGELFV. The CDR3, as DNA: TGCAGTGCCAGAGCCAACACCGGGGAGCTGTTTGTT.